The 17 T cell receptor beta chains given below trace back to one sample, sequenced in a study of T and B cells in COVID-19 patients (dated by TCRdb to about 2020). Sequencing instrument: Illumina MiSeq. TRB rearrangements were amplified by multiplex PCR with BIOMED2 TRB-A/B primer pools. The public reads were reprocessed in TCRdb via fastp at Q25 and MiXCR, keeping in-frame beta chains. Rows are unified per CDR3 protein, each entry keeping the most common DNA and genes. In all, the sample holds 20,000 to 25,000 distinct CDR3 sequences, and about 31% of those were seen once. The biggest ten clones account for 2% to 2.5% of the sample. TRB repertoires were amplified using about 230-500 ng of genomic DNA isolated from blood. Sequencing input: blood. Source of these receptors: a human donor who had recovered from COVID-19.

The CDR3 DNA follows: TGTGCCAGCAGCTTGGGTGGCAGGCTGGCAACTAATGAAAAACTGTTTTTT. Translation: CASSLGGRLATNEKLFF. The J gene is TRBJ1-4, the V gene TRBV5-4; D is unresolved. The CDR3 length is 17 residues. V was trimmed by 0 bases and J by 0 bases, leaving 12 bases between them. The germline V gene has CDR1 SGHNT and CDR2 YYREEE (reference sequence).

The table lists this clonotype with many counts. The chain employs TRBV19 and TRBJ1-4, with 10 bases identical to TRBD1. After removal of 5 bases from V and 5 bases from J, the junction contained 8 bases not matched to a gene. Germline V gene sequence: CDR1 LNHDA, CDR2 SQIVND (reference sequence). This CDR3 has 16 amino acids. Here the CDR3 DNA reads TGTGCCAGTAGTCCCGGACAGGGGGTTGTAAATGAAAAACTGTTTTTT. It specifies CASSPGQGVVNEKLFF.

The chain uses TRBV28 and TRBJ2-1; 9 nucleotides line up with TRBD1. This CDR3 spans 20 amino acids. The V gene's germline CDR1 is MDHEN and CDR2 SYDVKM. V was clipped by 8 bases and J by 4 bases; unmatched bases: 24. Here the CDR3 reads CASCTPQGQGKPTFYNEQFF. In DNA form, the CDR3 reads TGTGCCAGCTGTACGCCCCAGGGACAGGGAAAGCCCACCTTTTACAATGAGCAGTTCTTC. The variable domain in full, with the rest retrieved from reference TRBV28 and TRBJ2-1, is DVKVTQSSRYLVKRTGEKVFLECVQDMDHENMFWYRQDPGLGLRLIYFSYDVKMKEKGDIPEGYSVSREKKERFSLILESASTNQTSMYLCASCTPQGQGKPTFYNEQFFGPGTRLTVL.

This clonotype was found many times. The CDR3 sequence is CAWRSGNTIYF. The CDR3, as DNA: TGTGCCTGGAGATCTGGAAACACCATATATTTT. V gene TRBV30 combines with J gene TRBJ1-3; no definite D call. The length of the CDR3 is 11 residues. V shed 3 bases and J shed 1 base, with 1 base lying between them. Germline V gene sequence: CDR1 GTSNPN, CDR2 SVGIG (reference sequence).

As regards this clonotype: A single base separates this from a much larger clone, so it may be a read error. V usage is TRBV12-3 or TRBV12-4 and J usage is TRBJ2-7; 10 bases match TRBD2. This CDR3 has 15 amino acids. The V gene end was trimmed by 5 bases and the J gene end by 7 bases; junction bases not matched to a gene: 11. This CDR3 is CASSPAGGFYNEQYF. The CDR3 DNA is TGTGCCAGCAGTCCAGCGGGGGGGTTCTACAATGAGCAGTACTTC.

V and J are TRBV7-6 and TRBJ2-7, with D tentatively TRBD1 or TRBD2 (5 bases each). From germline, CDR1 is SGHVS and CDR2 FNYEAQ. This CDR3 spans 14 amino acids. V lost 4 bases and J 3 bases, leaving 13 bases between the germline ends. CDR3 nucleotide sequence: TGTGCCAGCAGCTCTGGGGCGAGGGGCTACGAGCAGTACTTC. Amino acids: CASSSGARGYEQYF.

The rearrangement links TRBV12-3 or TRBV12-4 to TRBJ2-3; the match to TRBD1 covers 10 bases. After removal of 8 bases from V and 1 base from J, the junction contained 6 bases not matched to a gene. CDR3 length equals 15 residues. The CDR3 DNA sequence: TGTGCCAGCCACAACGGGACAGGGGGCACAGATACGCAGTATTTT. It translates to CASHNGTGGTDTQYF.

This clonotype was observed a few times. This chain connects TRBV5-5 to TRBJ1-4, with D possibly being TRBD1 (6 bases). CDR1 is SGHKS and CDR2 is YYEKEE in the germline V gene (reference sequence). This CDR3 has 14 residues. The ends were cut back, 5 bases at V and 8 bases at J, with 16 bases in the middle. CDR3 residues: CASSPGHLPEKLFF. In DNA form, the CDR3 reads TGTGCCAGCAGTCCGGGACATCTCCCAGAAAAACTGTTTTTT.

This clonotype was seen more than once but under ten times. J is TRBJ2-5 and V is TRBV6-2 or TRBV6-3, with TRBD1 matching over 11 bases. The CDR3 runs 16 residues. Germline loops: CDR1 MNHEY, CDR2 SVGEGT. Trimming took 2 bases from V and 6 from J; bases not matched to a gene: 8. In DNA form, the CDR3 reads TGTGCCAGCAGTTACATCGGGACAGGGGGTATGAAGACCCAGTACTTC. Amino acids: CASSYIGTGGMKTQYF.

Ten or more counts support this clonotype. CDR3 nucleotide sequence: TGTGCCAGTAGTCTCGAGGGAAATTCACCCCTCCACTTT. This encodes CASSLEGNSPLHF. This rearrangement joins TRBV19 to TRBJ1-6; D not certain. The germline V gene has CDR1 LNHDA and CDR2 SQIVND (reference sequence). V shed 5 bases and J shed 7 bases, with 9 bases lying between them. CDR3 length: 13 residues.

This clonotype was seen at least ten times. The chain recombines TRBV5-5 with TRBJ2-7, with 7 bases aligning to TRBD2. This CDR3 is built from 15 residues. Unmatched junction bases numbered 5, after V lost 2 bases and J lost 0 bases. Germline V CDR1 and CDR2: SGHKS, YYEKEE (reference sequence). This CDR3 is CASSLRAGLSYEQYF. For the CDR3, the DNA is TGTGCCAGCAGCTTAAGAGCGGGACTCTCCTACGAGCAGTACTTC.

This chain joins TRBV19 and TRBJ2-2; perhaps TRBD1 as D (7 bases). CDR3 size: 10 residues. CDR1 and CDR2 from the germline V gene are LNHDA and SQIVND (reference sequence). With 10 bases removed from V and 8 bases from J, the gap between germline ends came to 8 bases. CDR3 nucleotides: TGTGCCACAGGGGGGGGGGAGCTGTTTTTT. Translating gives CATGGGELFF.

This clonotype is medium-sized in the sample. The J gene is TRBJ2-3, the V gene TRBV29-1, with 8 bases matching TRBD1. The V and J ends lost 7 bases and 3 bases, in that order; junction bases with no gene match: 15. This CDR3 is built from 16 residues. The germline gives CDR1 SQVTM, CDR2 ANQGSEA. CDR3 sequence: CSAEGRTGSGTDTQYF. CDR3 DNA sequence: TGCAGCGCCGAAGGTCGGACAGGGAGTGGGACAGATACGCAGTATTTT.

Relative to its sample, this clonotype is medium-sized. This chain joins TRBV19 and TRBJ2-5, with D perhaps TRBD1 (6 bases). The CDR3 is made up of 14 amino acids. The germline V gene encodes CDR1 LNHDA and CDR2 SQIVND (reference sequence). V lost 5 bases and J 0 bases, leaving 10 bases between the germline ends. The CDR3 nucleotides read TGTGCCAGTAGTCCCACAGGGTACCAAGAGACCCAGTACTTC. It encodes CASSPTGYQETQYF.

The chain links TRBV15 to TRBJ1-5; D may be TRBD1 (6 bases). Germline CDR1 reads LNHNV; CDR2 reads YYDKDF (reference sequence). V was trimmed by 5 bases and J by 4 bases, leaving 15 bases between them. CDR3 size: 15 residues. CDR3 DNA: TGTGCCACCAGCCCCCGGGGGGCAGGGAATCAGCCCCAGCATTTT. Protein product: CATSPRGAGNQPQHF.

The J gene is TRBJ2-5, the V gene TRBV19; TRBD2 matches at 9 bases. V gave up 8 bases and J gave up 11 bases; unmatched junction bases: 6. The CDR3 covers 11 residues. CDR1 is LNHDA, CDR2 SQIVND, per germline (reference sequence). The chain's CDR3 is CASAASGEQYF. The CDR3 DNA reads as TGTGCCAGTGCGGCTAGCGGGGAGCAGTACTTC.

J is TRBJ2-1 and V is TRBV5-6; perhaps D is TRBD1 or TRBD2 (5 bases each). CDR3 length: 14 residues. CDR1 is SGHDT, CDR2 YYEEEE, per germline. Trimming took 1 base from V and 14 from J, leaving 19 bases between them. The CDR3 nucleotides read TGTGCCAGCAGCTTGTTTGTTGAACGGGACGGGGAGTTCTTC. Its translation is CASSLFVERDGEFF.